This is a list of T cell receptor beta chains from one sample in a study of T cells after yellow fever vaccination. TCRdb processed the 5' RACE reads anew with MiXCR; each CDR3 protein has one entry. The profile covers approximately 140,000 distinct CDR3 sequences, with around 7.7% appearing a single time and under 0.85% taken by the ten largest. Sequences were derived from CD4+ T cells sorted from PBMCs, sampled 5 days after the yellow fever booster vaccination. These receptors came from a man aged 30 to 39 who received the YFV17D yellow fever vaccine. Both conserved end residues are part of each CDR3. A D gene is named only where the DNA matches it firmly. Size is stated for part of the rows, as once, few or many counts, or as a class when the clone is expanded.

d_call clone_size j_call v_call cdr3_length cdr3_aa cdr3_nt
TRBD2 many TRBJ2-1 TRBV7-3 15 CASSWGRGEWSEQFF TGTGCCAGCAGCTGGGGGAGGGGCGAATGGTCGGAGCAGTTCTTC
. many TRBJ2-4 TRBV7-2 15 CASSLGSLAKNIQYF TGTGCCAGCAGCTTAGGTTCCCTAGCCAAAAACATTCAGTACTTC
TRBD2 few TRBJ2-1 TRBV20-1 15 CSAPGLVGSYNEQFF TGCAGTGCTCCGGGACTAGTAGGTTCCTACAATGAGCAGTTCTTC
. many TRBJ2-2 TRBV18 15 CASSPGEANTGELFF TGTGCCAGCTCACCGGGGGAAGCGAACACCGGGGAGCTGTTTTTT
. many TRBJ2-6 TRBV7-6 13 CASSGSGANVLTF TGTGCCAGCAGCGGCAGTGGGGCCAACGTCCTGACTTTC
TRBD2 many TRBJ2-2 TRBV20-1 16 CSAYTGEGGNTGELFF TGCAGTGCCTACACCGGGGAGGGAGGGAACACCGGGGAGCTGTTTTTT
TRBD2 many TRBJ2-4 TRBV20-1 15 CSARRLAGVGNIQYF TGCAGTGCTAGACGACTAGCGGGAGTAGGAAACATTCAGTACTTC
. many TRBJ1-2 TRBV5-1 16 CASSLAAGQNYYGYTF TGCGCCAGCAGCTTGGCCGCGGGACAAAATTACTATGGCTACACCTTC
. many TRBJ1-1 TRBV29-1 12 CSAGRQSTEAFF TGCAGCGCCGGGAGGCAGAGCACTGAAGCTTTCTTT
. many TRBJ2-5 TRBV4-3 16 CASSLVPPRGGETQYF TGCGCCAGCAGCCTCGTGCCCCCGAGGGGGGGGGAGACCCAGTACTTC
. many TRBJ2-1 TRBV12-3/TRBV12-4 13 CASRTGSGDEQFF TGTGCCAGCAGGACCGGGTCGGGCGATGAGCAGTTCTTC
TRBD2 many TRBJ2-1 TRBV5-6 15 CASSFGGRAANEQFF TGTGCCAGCAGCTTCGGCGGGAGGGCAGCAAATGAGCAGTTCTTC
TRBD1 many TRBJ2-7 TRBV6-1 13 CASRTVGQGQQYF TGTGCCAGCAGGACCGTAGGACAGGGCCAGCAGTACTTC
TRBD2 . TRBJ2-2 TRBV6-1 18 CASRGIIRTSAFSGELFF TGTGCCAGCAGAGGAATCATAAGGACTAGTGCATTTTCCGGGGAGCTGTTTTTT
TRBD1 few TRBJ1-1 TRBV20-1 14 CSARGPTGDTEAFF TGCAGTGCCCGAGGACCGACAGGGGACACTGAAGCTTTCTTT
TRBD2 many TRBJ2-7 TRBV7-3 15 CASSPRLAGVGEQYF TGTGCCAGCAGCCCTCGACTAGCGGGAGTGGGGGAGCAGTACTTC
. many TRBJ2-3 TRBV6-5 18 CASSYLKPGTQYTDTQYF TGTGCCAGCAGTTACCTAAAACCCGGGACACAGTACACAGATACGCAGTATTTT
. many TRBJ2-3 TRBV12-3/TRBV12-4 14 CASRGGSFGDTQYF TGTGCCAGCCGAGGGGGGAGTTTCGGAGATACGCAGTATTTT
. many TRBJ2-7 TRBV7-2 12 CASSFQTYEQYF TGTGCCAGCAGCTTTCAAACCTACGAGCAGTACTTC
TRBD2 many TRBJ2-7 TRBV20-1 14 CSAHQAGPSYEQYF TGCAGTGCTCACCAAGCGGGACCCTCCTACGAGCAGTACTTC
. many TRBJ2-7 TRBV27 14 CASRYSNFPHEQYF TGTGCCAGTAGATATTCGAATTTCCCCCACGAGCAGTACTTC
. many TRBJ2-3 TRBV20-1 11 CSARELVTQYF TGCAGTGCTAGAGAGTTGGTCACGCAGTATTTT
. many TRBJ2-7 TRBV7-6 15 CASSLTNSRTYEQYF TGTGCCAGCAGCTTAACCAACTCTCGTACCTACGAGCAGTACTTC
. many TRBJ2-7 TRBV18 12 CASSHTRQEQYF TGTGCCAGCTCACATACCCGACAAGAGCAGTACTTC
TRBD2 . TRBJ2-2 TRBV12-3/TRBV12-4 18 CAFSFQSGGAAITGELFF TGTGCCTTCAGTTTCCAAAGCGGGGGGGCTGCGATTACCGGGGAGCTGTTTTTT
TRBD2 many TRBJ2-3 TRBV12-3/TRBV12-4 15 CASSSSGRRPDTQYF TGTGCCAGCAGTAGTAGCGGGAGGAGGCCAGATACGCAGTATTTT
. many TRBJ2-1 TRBV28 12 CASRRGNNEQFF TGTGCCAGCAGGCGGGGTAACAATGAGCAGTTCTTC
TRBD1 many TRBJ1-6 TRBV18 14 CASTTGTGDSPLHF TGTGCCAGCACGACCGGGACAGGGGATTCACCCCTCCACTTT
TRBD2 many TRBJ2-1 TRBV12-3/TRBV12-4 17 CASSPGTSGSSYNEQFF TGTGCCAGCAGCCCTGGGACTAGCGGGAGCTCCTACAATGAGCAGTTCTTC
. many TRBJ1-6 TRBV7-2 14 CASSLKRGNSPLHF TGTGCCAGCAGCTTAAAAAGGGGCAATTCACCCCTCCACTTT
. . TRBJ2-5 TRBV20-1 14 CCALGEGATETQYF TGCTGTGCCTTAGGCGAGGGAGCAACTGAGACCCAGTACTTC
. many TRBJ1-5 TRBV4-2 13 CASSQSSNQPQHF TGTGCCAGCAGCCAAAGCAGCAATCAGCCCCAGCATTTT
TRBD2 . TRBJ2-7 TRBV5-4 14 CASSSYSGSKEQYF TGTGCCAGCAGCTCGTATAGCGGGAGCAAGGAGCAGTACTTC